The 16 T cell receptor beta chains below come from one sample, sequenced in a study of blood T cell repertoires in COVID-19. Clones were read by immunoSEQ multiplex PCR, and TCRdb kept only the in-frame ones, dropping some. The profile shows about 49,000 clones, about 88% of them singletons. The sequenced sample was peripheral blood. The receptors stem from a man aged 40-50 years with active COVID-19.

The chain carries TRBV3-1 (or the pseudogene TRBV3-2) and TRBJ1-1, with 7 bases identical to TRBD1. Looked up from germline, CDR1 is LGHDT and CDR2 is YNNKEL (reference sequence). The CDR3 is made up of 14 amino acids. Trimming at V came to 4 bases and at J to 4 bases, leaving 6 bases not matched to a gene. CDR3 in amino acids: CASSPNQGGTEAFF. In DNA form, the CDR3 reads TGTGCCAGCAGCCCAAACCAGGGGGGCACTGAAGCTTTCTTT.

The genes are TRBV2 and TRBJ2-7; unclear D gene. This CDR3 has 14 residues. V was clipped by 1 base and J by 1 base, with 8 bases between them. Germline values: CDR1 SNHLY, CDR2 FYNNEI. The CDR3 spells CASSEEAVSYEQYF. CDR3 DNA: TGTGCCAGCAGTGAAGAGGCGGTATCCTACGAGCAGTACTTC.

The V gene is TRBV9, the J gene TRBJ2-1; TRBD2 matches at 10 bases. J lost 0 bases, V lost 3 bases, and 3 bases had no gene match. This CDR3 is built from 16 residues. The germline CDR1 and CDR2 sequences are SGDLS and YYNGEE. The CDR3 region is CASSALAGGSYNEQFF. In DNA, the CDR3 is TGTGCCAGCAGCGCATTAGCGGGAGGCTCCTACAATGAGCAGTTCTTC.

Concerning this clone itself: No conserved phenylalanine or tryptophan ends this CDR3, so it is likely a read error. No DNA is shown, since the ends of the CDR3 on it are uncertain; the CDR3 is the one TCRdb lists. The chain has TRBV30 and TRBJ1-1; no check of the table's D call, TRBD1, against the DNA was made. Germline lookup yields CDR1 GTSNPN and CDR2 SVGIG (reference sequence). The CDR3 is made up of 11 amino acids, end residues included. CDR3 residues: CAWSTGTRRKL.

The chain combines TRBV27 with TRBJ1-3; D unclear. V was cut by 5 bases and J by 0 bases, with 14 bases left in between. CDR1 MNHEY and CDR2 SMNVEV come from the germline V gene (reference sequence). The CDR3 is 16 residues long. CDR3 amino acids: CASSPSMAVSGNTIYF. CDR3 nucleotides: TGTGCCAGCAGTCCATCTATGGCGGTCTCTGGAAACACCATATATTTT.

This chain joins TRBV28 and TRBJ1-1; 9 bases align to TRBD1. The CDR3 sequence is 12 residues long. V was pared by 2 bases and J by 10 bases, with 2 bases of the junction left unmatched. Germline V gene sequence: CDR1 MDHEN, CDR2 SYDVKM. The CDR3 reads CASSLGTGRAFF. The CDR3, as DNA: TGTGCCAGCAGTTTAGGGACAGGGCGAGCTTTCTTT.

The chain has TRBV29-1 and TRBJ2-7, with TRBD2 as a possible D gene (5 bases). The CDR3 has 11 residues. CDR1 is SQVTM, CDR2 ANQGSEA, per germline. Trimming removed 4 bases from V and 5 bases from J, with 9 bases in between. CDR3 residues: CSVGAVDEQYF. As DNA, the CDR3 is TGCAGCGTTGGAGCGGTGGACGAGCAGTACTTC.

This chain joins TRBV29-1 and TRBJ2-7; 7 nucleotides line up with TRBD1. Unmatched junction bases numbered 3, after V lost 1 base and J lost 3 bases. The length of the CDR3 is 13 residues. Looked up from germline, CDR1 is SQVTM and CDR2 is ANQGSEA. The CDR3 here is CSVEVRQGYEQYF. The CDR3 DNA reads as TGCAGCGTTGAAGTGAGACAGGGCTACGAGCAGTACTTC.

The V and J genes are TRBV10-2 and TRBJ1-5; 8 bases line up with TRBD1. The V and J ends lost 4 bases and 4 bases, in that order; junction bases with no gene match: 6. The CDR3 extends over 15 amino acids. Germline loops: CDR1 WSHSY, CDR2 SAAADI. This CDR3 reads CASSVDRGRNQPQHF. In DNA, the CDR3 is TGCGCCAGCAGTGTCGACAGGGGTCGAAATCAGCCCCAGCATTTT.

V is TRBV15 and J is TRBJ2-7; TRBD1 aligns across 9 bases. Germline values: CDR1 LNHNV, CDR2 YYDKDF (reference sequence). The CDR3 loop spans 15 amino acids. With V trimmed by 0 bases and J by 7 bases, 7 bases remained unmatched. The CDR3 is CATSRDGTGLREQYF. The CDR3 nucleotides read TGTGCCACCAGCAGAGATGGGACAGGGCTGCGTGAGCAGTACTTC.

The chain couples TRBV7-3 to TRBJ2-3; TRBD2 aligns across 9 bases. In germline, CDR1 is SGHTA, CDR2 FQGTGA. The CDR3 length is 17 residues. Trimming removed 3 bases from V and 1 base from J; junction bases left unmatched: 8. The CDR3 DNA reads as TGTGCCAGCAGCTTTTCAGGAGCGGGAGGTGGCACAGATACGCAGTATTTT. Encoded protein: CASSFSGAGGGTDTQYF.

The rearrangement uses TRBV9 and TRBJ2-7, with D possibly matching TRBD2 (6 bases). Germline V gene data show CDR1 as SGDLS and CDR2 as YYNGEE. Trimming stripped 0 bases from V and 0 bases from J, with 13 bases between. The CDR3 consists of 16 residues. The CDR3 reads CASSVGGSGTSYEQYF. CDR3 bases: TGTGCCAGCAGCGTAGGAGGTAGCGGTACCTCCTACGAGCAGTACTTC.

This clone was observed once. V gene TRBV28 combines with J gene TRBJ1-5; D not certain. CDR1 is MDHEN and CDR2 is SYDVKM in the germline V gene. This CDR3 comprises 15 residues. V lost 3 bases and J lost 3, with 12 bases in between. As DNA, the CDR3 is TGTGCCAGCAGTTTCTTTAAACACACCAATCAGCCCCAGCATTTT. Translation gives CASSFFKHTNQPQHF.

In this sample, this clone turned up a few times. The rearrangement uses TRBV7-9 and TRBJ2-3, with D possibly being TRBD2 (6 bases). This CDR3 region has 14 residues. The germline V gene encodes CDR1 SEHNR and CDR2 FQNEAQ (reference sequence). The V gene lost 1 base and the J gene lost 6 bases, with 11 bases spanning the gap. CDR3 coding DNA: TGTGCCAGCAGCTTAGGCGGGAATGGGGATACGCAGTATTTT. This translates into CASSLGGNGDTQYF.

V gene TRBV11-1 combines with J gene TRBJ1-1; TRBD1 agrees at 7 bases. Germline V gene sequence: CDR1 SGHAT, CDR2 FQDESV (reference sequence). This CDR3 has 16 residues. V gave up 3 bases and J gave up 0 bases; unmatched junction bases: 7. CDR3 nucleotides: TGTGCCAGCAGCTTTTTCGAGGGGGCAATGAACACTGAAGCTTTCTTT. It encodes CASSFFEGAMNTEAFF.

The chain has TRBV27 and TRBJ1-6; 8 nucleotides match TRBD1. The V segment lost 6 bases and the J segment 4 bases; nucleotides outside the gene matches: 8. Germline CDR1 is MNHEY and CDR2 is SMNVEV (reference sequence). This CDR3 region has 16 residues. CDR3 DNA sequence: TGTGCCAGCAGCCCGACAGGGGTGGGATATAATTCACCCCTCCACTTT. Amino acid sequence: CASSPTGVGYNSPLHF.